These T cell receptor beta chains were read from a single sample in a study of Ad26.COV2.S vaccination and SARS-CoV-2 variants. Assay used: immunoSEQ multiplex PCR; TCRdb lists only in-frame clones, some missing. The sample shows approximately 350,000 clones, more than 75% of them seen only once. The specimen was peripheral blood, collected in a trial of Ad26.COV2.S vaccine versus placebo. All receptors derive from a person between 18 and 65 years old who received the Ad26.COV2.S COVID-19 vaccine or a placebo. CDR3s include the opening cysteine and the closing phenylalanine or tryptophan.

v_call | cdr3_aa
TRBV6-5 | CASSYSGQGYQPQHF
TRBV10-2 | CASSEGTDYEQYF
TRBV9 | CASSAPTGGGTEAFF
TRBV5-1 | CASSLAEWFHEQFF
TRBV19 | CASSIRWEEQFF
TRBV6-1 | CASSDRTDNRQPQHF
TRBV19 | CASSIDRGHLNQPQHF
TRBV14 | CASSQIGTAQETQYF
TRBV14 | CASSRVPSGLHSYEQYF
TRBV7-9 | CASSLAGGKGQPQHF
TRBV19 | CASSIRENEQFF
TRBV30 | CAWSVPDGTTGYTF
TRBV27 | CASSTRRGEPQYF
TRBV5-1 | CASSLARNTEAFF
TRBV30 | CAWSVNLRGEKLFF
TRBV30 | CAWSATGATVYTEAFF
TRBV5-1 | CASSAREGQPQHF
TRBV10-1 | CASSEGAGGDTDTQYF
TRBV3-1/TRBV3-2 | CASGTPGQGTEAFF
TRBV27 | CASSITGTGKSSYEQYF
TRBV3-1/TRBV3-2 | CASRKTGHNMNTEAFF
TRBV7-2 | CASSSGPWGSNEQFF
TRBV6-5 | CASSYREAYNSPLHF
TRBV5-4 | CASSLDSPSYNEQFF
TRBV5-1 | CASSLGWNTEAFF
TRBV3-1/TRBV3-2 | CASSRTTGGGYGYTF
TRBV4-2 | CASSQNYEQFF
TRBV27 | CAKPLVSGDTEAFF
TRBV9 | CASSARTTNEKLFF
TRBV4-2 | CASSQDQLAVSNQPQHF
TRBV6-5 | CASSYEWGYMDTQYF
TRBV14 | CASSQNSGSNEKLFF
TRBV30 | CAWSGTVILGNTEAFF
TRBV7-6 | CASSFRPGPQETQYF
TRBV7-9 | CASSPGGGNQPQHF
TRBV7-2 | CASSGTGGYEQYF
TRBV10-3 | CATSSLEGQAGYTF
TRBV11-2 | CASSLDGITYNEQFF
TRBV4-2 | CASSQEGRTVGNTIYF
TRBV5-6 | CASINGRGVTEAFF
TRBV29-1 | CSVPRAREGGTEAFF
TRBV7-6 | CASSSYSGLDNQPQHF
TRBV4-2 | CASSQDSTANSPLHF